This T cell receptor beta chain was retrieved from a study of blood T cells in healthy people across ages. Study results and caveats: CMV infection status of these donors was not known. The study found TCR beta diversity correlated strongly with naive T cell percentage. It was not possible, with unsorted PBMCs, to conclusively compare naive and antigen-experienced cells.

The use of a sample-barcoded 5' primer and a J-beta primer mix characterized a second PCR of roughly 7 to 11 cycles. MiXCR, run by TCRdb on the 5' RACE reads, gives a single entry per CDR3 protein. The data contain some 640,000 distinct CDR3 sequences, approximately 50% of them seen just once; the ten biggest clones take up 25% to 35%. Staff drew 9 to 10 milliliters of peripheral blood from each donor. The V gene lost 2 bases and the J gene lost 4 bases, with 14 bases spanning the gap. The CDR3 length is 15 residues. The V gene's germline CDR1 is MNHEY and CDR2 SVGEGT. There are a few counts of this clonotype. Its antigen is as yet unknown.

This chain joins TRBV6-2 or TRBV6-3 and TRBJ1-2, with unresolved D. The TCR originated in a woman in her sixties in good health. The sequenced sample was blood. The CDR3 DNA follows: TGTGCCAGCAGTTACGGCGCAGTGATTTCCTATGGCTACACCTTC. This sequence encodes CASSYGAVISYGYTF.